This TCR beta chain was sequenced in a study of T-cell memory formation after mild COVID-19. Trimming stripped 4 bases from V and 12 bases from J, with 11 bases between. This CDR3 has 11 residues. Germline loops: CDR1 SGHTA, CDR2 FQGNSA. About this clonotype itself: As yet, its antigen is unknown.

Study outcomes and limitations: Mainly in CM and EM were contracting CD4+ clones; CD8+ were in EMRA. Pre-infection memory showed some responding clones, and this suggested that cross-reactive memory joined. CD4+ bias marked clones expanding day 15 to 37, unlike balanced contracting clones.

Constant-segment primers were used for 5'RACE, and the resulting TCR alpha and TCR beta cDNA libraries carried sample barcodes and UMIs. A single record per CDR3 protein comes from TCRdb applying MiXCR to the 5' RACE reads. The data show 390,000 or so distinct CDR3 sequences, around a sixth seen once. This clonotype was sampled from a man between 18 and 29 years old who had mild COVID-19 (a few samples of this study predate the infection). Cell type and time point are not known. The chain uses TRBV7-2 and TRBJ2-3, with D possibly matching TRBD2 (6 bases). Sequences were obtained from PBMCs or a T cell subset sorted from them (not recorded which). In DNA, the CDR3 is TGTGCCAGCAGCTCCAGGGAGGTCCAGTATTTT. It translates to CASSSREVQYF.